The 4 T cell receptor beta chains listed next were all sequenced from one sample in a study of blood T cell repertoires in COVID-19. Using immunoSEQ multiplex PCR, the repertoire was profiled, and TCRdb retains in-frame clones only, with some absent. The table includes about 100,000 clones, around 80% detected once. The sequencing input was peripheral blood. The receptors shown here come from a man in his sixties with active or convalescent COVID-19.

V is TRBV27 and J is TRBJ2-3, with 10 bases lining up with TRBD2. The ends lost 5 bases at V and 4 bases at J; junction bases unmatched: 9. Looked up from germline, CDR1 is MNHEY and CDR2 is SMNVEV (reference sequence). The CDR3 runs 16 residues. For the CDR3, the DNA is TGTGCCAGCAGTCCTATACTAGCGGGAATCGCAGATACGCAGTATTTT. As protein: CASSPILAGIADTQYF.

The V and J genes are TRBV2 and TRBJ1-1; 7 nucleotides line up with TRBD1. The CDR3 extends over 15 amino acids. The germline V gene has CDR1 SNHLY and CDR2 FYNNEI. Unmatched junction bases numbered 17, after V lost 6 bases and J lost 10 bases. CDR3 DNA: TGTGCCAGCAGGGAGTACCAGGGACAGTTGTTTGTAGCTTTCTTT. It is translated as CASREYQGQLFVAFF.

The CDR3, as DNA: TGTGCCAGCAGCCTGGGGACAGGGGCCCCTAAAGGTTCACCCCTCCACTTT. This codes for CASSLGTGAPKGSPLHF. This chain uses TRBV7-9 with TRBJ1-6, with 10 bases identical to TRBD1. Trimming removed 5 bases from V and 9 bases from J; junction bases left unmatched: 13. This CDR3 has 17 residues. The germline gives CDR1 SEHNR, CDR2 FQNEAQ (reference sequence).

This sequence joins TRBV28 and TRBJ2-5; 8 bases fit TRBD2. Germline V gene lookup returns CDR1 MDHEN and CDR2 SYDVKM. CDR3 size: 15 residues. With V trimmed by 2 bases and J by 2 bases, 4 bases remained unmatched. The CDR3 is CASSLLLAAQETQYF. The CDR3 DNA is TGTGCCAGCAGTTTACTACTAGCGGCTCAAGAGACCCAGTACTTC.